The 8 T cell receptor beta chains below were found in one sample sequenced in a study of T-cell reconstitution after alpha-beta-depleted transplantation in children. As it was prepared, the TCRbeta library received unique molecular identifiers. TCRdb reprocessed the PCR reads with MiXCR, giving one entry per CDR3 protein. The sample lists around 580,000 distinct CDR3 sequences, roughly 30% occurring once. The input for sequencing was PBMCs, taken before TCRalphabeta/CD19-depleted stem cell transplant. The receptors here all came from a boy under two years old with Wiskott-Aldrich syndrome, due to receive a stem cell transplant.

This clonotype was seen only a few times. One end of the junction varies from germline; a read error may be responsible. The genes are TRBV24-1 and TRBJ1-4; a possible D gene is TRBD1 (5 bases). Germline assignment: CDR1 KGHDR and CDR2 SFDVKD. The CDR3 runs to 15 residues. This CDR3 reads CATSDPGRGPEKLFF. The CDR3 region has the DNA TGTGCTACCAGTGATCCGGGACGAGGCCCTGAAAAACTGTTTTTT.

V is TRBV5-1 and J is TRBJ2-7; 7 bases fit TRBD2. This CDR3 comprises 15 residues. Per germline, CDR1 SGHRS and CDR2 YFSETQ. Unmatched junction bases numbered 11, after V lost 4 bases and J lost 4 bases. Here the CDR3 reads CASSPRGLSPYEQYF. The CDR3 DNA reads as TGCGCCAGCAGCCCTCGGGGACTATCACCTTACGAGCAGTACTTC.

The sample holds a few counts of this clonotype. CDR3 sequence: CAVSGNTEQFF. In nucleotides, the CDR3 is TGCGCCGTAAGCGGGAATACTGAGCAGTTCTTC. The chain has TRBV5-1 and TRBJ2-1; TRBD2 agrees at 7 bases. CDR3 size: 11 residues. Germline-derived CDR1 and CDR2 are SGHRS and YFSETQ. Trimming at V came to 10 bases and at J to 9 bases, leaving 7 bases not matched to a gene.

The V gene is TRBV7-2, the J gene TRBJ2-3; 9 positions agree with TRBD2. Germline V gene data show CDR1 as SGHTA and CDR2 as FQGNSA. V shed 10 bases and J 4 bases; nucleotides not matched to a gene: 9. The CDR3 consists of 14 residues. CDR3 residues: CATALAGRADTQYF. CDR3 nucleotide sequence: TGTGCCACCGCCCTAGCGGGGCGAGCAGATACGCAGTATTTT. The full variable domain, its missing parts supplied by reference TRBV7-2 and TRBJ2-3, is GAGVSQSPSNKVTEKGKDVELRCDPISGHTALYWYRQSLGQGLEFLIYFQGNSAPDKSGLPSDRFSAERTGGSVSTLTIQRTQQEDSAVYLCATALAGRADTQYFGPGTRLTVL.

The chain carries TRBV7-3 and TRBJ2-7; 8 bases align to TRBD1. CDR1 and CDR2 (germline): SGHTA, FQGTGA. CDR3 size: 15 residues. J lost 7 bases, V lost 5 bases, and 13 bases had no gene match. The CDR3 nucleotides read TGTGCCAGCAGCCCACAACCCGGACAGGGTAGGGAGCAGTACTTC. Translated, it gives CASSPQPGQGREQYF.

This clonotype was found a few times. The chain employs TRBV5-1 and TRBJ2-5; D remains unclear. Germline CDR1 reads SGHRS; CDR2 reads YFSETQ. The V end was cut by 1 base, the J end by 3 bases, with 10 bases between. This CDR3 is 14 amino acids long. CDR3 in amino acids: CASSLFFAKETQYF. The CDR3 region has the DNA TGCGCCAGCAGCTTGTTCTTCGCGAAAGAGACCCAGTACTTC.

CDR3: CASSLSPGRQPQHF. CDR3 coding DNA: TGTGCCAGCAGTTTATCACCAGGGCGGCAGCCCCAGCATTTT. The chain is built from TRBV27 and TRBJ1-5; possibly TRBD1 for D (5 bases). Germline CDR1 and CDR2: MNHEY and SMNVEV (reference sequence). Trimming took off 0 bases at V and 7 bases at J, with 10 bases between the two ends. The CDR3 is made up of 14 amino acids.

V usage is TRBV25-1 and J usage is TRBJ2-5; weak D call: TRBD2 (5 bases). This CDR3 region has 13 residues. The germline V and J ends were trimmed by 6 bases and 5 bases, with 13 bases remaining between them. Per the germline V gene, CDR1 is MGHDK and CDR2 is SYGVNS. This CDR3 is CASSGPRGETQYF. The CDR3 DNA sequence: TGTGCCAGCAGCGGACCGAGAGGGGAGACCCAGTACTTC.